Listed below are T cell receptor beta chains from one sample, sequenced in a study of cytomegalovirus exposure and HLA in healthy donors. Measured with immunoSEQ multiplex PCR; TCRdb has only the in-frame clones, and not every one. Its table records around 130,000 clones. The sample comprised PBMCs. The source of these receptors is a woman in her thirties or forties in good health and CMV-seronegative. Each CDR3 is given with its conserved first and last residue.

V gene,J gene,CDR3 protein
TRBV2,TRBJ1-2,CASSYGTGGKDGYTF
TRBV19,TRBJ1-4,CAGGDRGVNEKLFF
TRBV6-1,TRBJ1-4,CASILRQGDEKLFF
TRBV10-3,TRBJ1-1,CAISEGQFEAFF
TRBV28,TRBJ2-3,CASSLPTGAATQYF
TRBV7-2,TRBJ1-3,CASSFTGRGSGNTIYF
TRBV25-1,TRBJ2-2,CASSAGQTLPNTGELFF
TRBV2,TRBJ2-5,CASRELAGGLQETQHF
TRBV5-4,TRBJ2-7,CASSPPGQESYEQYF
TRBV29-1,TRBJ1-1,CSVDGLYRGRTEAFF
TRBV4-2,TRBJ1-5,CASSQDGQEYQPQHF
TRBV19,TRBJ1-5,CASSIDIRRQGDSNQPQHF
TRBV7-9,TRBJ1-1,CASSRRQGENTEAFF
TRBV6-6,TRBJ2-1,CASTGTSRDEQFF
TRBV28,TRBJ1-1,CASSLPLSGVGGNTEAFF
TRBV5-5,TRBJ1-4,CASSLPTGGFSTNEKLFF
TRBV4-3,TRBJ1-2,CASSQDRGNYGYTF
TRBV6-5,TRBJ1-1,CASSYLGGGKTEAFF
TRBV14,TRBJ2-6,CASSHPGQGVTWWGANVLTF
TRBV5-4,TRBJ1-4,CASSTSKRANEKLFF
TRBV7-3,TRBJ2-1,CASSLVEAAGKQFF
TRBV30,TRBJ2-3,CAWSRPGVYTDTQYF
TRBV19,TRBJ1-1,CASSPGQVNTEAFF
TRBV4-3,TRBJ1-5,CASSQDLGQGSQPQHF
TRBV14,TRBJ2-7,CASSQPGLEQYF
TRBV5-1,TRBJ1-5,CASSLTGDSNQPQHF
TRBV27,TRBJ2-3,CASSFRTIDTQYF
TRBV9,TRBJ1-4,CASSVGGREGEKLFF
TRBV11-2,TRBJ1-1,CASSLGFSEAFF
TRBV6-1,TRBJ1-5,CASRQNSNQPQHF
TRBV7-2,TRBJ1-3,CASSPWTGSGNTIYF
TRBV9,TRBJ2-1,CASSVVGQGYNEQFF
TRBV7-9,TRBJ2-3,CASSLVQLTDTQYF
TRBV7-9,TRBJ1-1,CAAWQGRVNTEAFF
TRBV9,TRBJ2-5,CASSVGGGARQETQYF
TRBV5-1,TRBJ1-3,CASSRESSSSGNTIYF
TRBV5-1,TRBJ1-6,CASSLGGARDSPLHF
TRBV7-2,TRBJ1-1,CASSYRVEGTEAFF
TRBV7-8,TRBJ1-6,CASSLNAGWNSPLHF
TRBV2,TRBJ2-7,CASRRDRGSGYEQYF
TRBV7-2,TRBJ2-2,CASSLYRANTGELFF
TRBV6-4,TRBJ2-1,CASSSTGAPPNEQFF
TRBV7-7,TRBJ2-3,CASSPTGITDTQYF
TRBV11-1,TRBJ2-3,CASRTRPLAASTDTQYF
TRBV5-8,TRBJ1-4,CASSLRDRGWKLFF
TRBV2,TRBJ2-2,CASSEIKGAAGELFF
TRBV19,TRBJ1-2,CASSMEFLARAPGYTF
TRBV6-1,TRBJ2-7,CASSAAGTSSYEQYF
TRBV6-1,TRBJ1-3,CASSPRDSSGNTIYF
TRBV5-1,TRBJ2-3,CASSPLITGDTDTQYF
TRBV7-9,TRBJ1-2,CASSKNRGFDYGYTF
TRBV27,TRBJ1-5,CASSLKSENQPQHF
TRBV28,TRBJ1-2,CASSFSRSGTAYGGYTF
TRBV4-3,TRBJ1-5,CASSQDRHRGPYQPQHF
TRBV5-6,TRBJ2-3,CASSLATPRTSGGSDTQYF
TRBV18,TRBJ1-5,CASSYQGQGGIVNQPQHF
TRBV10-3,TRBJ2-7,CAISTVHEQYF
TRBV7-6,TRBJ1-1,CASSKGQGVTEAFF
TRBV6-6,TRBJ1-6,CASSSGQNLYNSPLHF
TRBV27,TRBJ2-2,CASSSPGLAVNGELFF